This passage covers 25 T cell receptor beta chains from one sample sequenced in a study of T cells in Graves' hyperthyroidism and ophthalmopathy. TCR beta CDR3 regions were amplified from RNA. Carried out on the TCR CDR3, a first-round RT-PCR used the HTBI primer set. TCRdb independently ran MiXCR on the multiplex PCR reads; one entry per CDR3 protein. The data contain more than 500,000 distinct CDR3 sequences, about 15% of them singletons. Sequenced sample: blood. The receptors here all came from a woman between 40 and 50 years old with Graves' ophthalmopathy.

The CDR3 bases are TGCGCCAGCAGCTTGGCTGGGGAACAGCCCCAGCATTTT. Amino acid sequence: CASSLAGEQPQHF. V is TRBV5-1 and J is TRBJ1-5; D is unclear. Deletions cut 0 bases from V and 7 bases from J, with 8 bases between. This CDR3 is built from 13 residues. Germline-derived CDR1 and CDR2 are SGHRS and YFSETQ.

This clonotype was recorded many times. The chain recombines TRBV29-1 with TRBJ1-2; D not resolved. The CDR3 covers 13 residues. The V end was cut by 0 bases, the J end by 6 bases, with 11 bases between. Germline-derived CDR1 and CDR2 are SQVTM and ANQGSEA. The CDR3 nucleotides are TGCAGCGTTGAAGAACAGCGAAGGGATGGCTACACCTTC. Its protein is CSVEEQRRDGYTF. The variable domain in full, with the rest retrieved from reference TRBV29-1 and TRBJ1-2, is SAVISQKPSRDICQRGTSLTIQCQVDSQVTMMFWYRQQPGQSLTLIATANQGSEATYESGFVIDKFPISRPNLTFSTLTVSNMSPEDSSIYLCSVEEQRRDGYTFGSGTRLTVV.

The chain combines TRBV6-1 with TRBJ1-2, with D perhaps matching TRBD1 (6 bases). This CDR3 contains 15 residues. Between the trimmed V and J ends, which lost 7 bases and 0 bases, there was a span of 15 bases. CDR1 and CDR2 from the germline V gene are MNHNS and SASEGT. Written as DNA, the CDR3 is TGTGCCAGCATAGAATCCTGGACAGCTAACTATGGCTACACCTTC. It translates to CASIESWTANYGYTF.

This clonotype showed up many times. This chain links TRBV18 with TRBJ1-5; D is unresolved. V was cut by 4 bases and J by 5 bases, with 12 bases left in between. Germline values: CDR1 KGHSH, CDR2 LQKENI. The CDR3 is 14 amino acids. DNA of the CDR3: TGTGCCAGCTCACTTTCAGCGGTTTATCAGCCCCAGCATTTT. Its translation is CASSLSAVYQPQHF.

This clonotype was counted at least ten times. The chain combines TRBV29-1 with TRBJ1-2, with D perhaps TRBD1 (6 bases). This CDR3 contains 12 residues. Germline values: CDR1 SQVTM, CDR2 ANQGSEA. V dropped 6 bases and J dropped 4 bases, with 12 bases sitting between them. The CDR3 spells CSVISGVYGYTF. The CDR3 nucleotides are TGCAGCGTAATTTCAGGGGTCTATGGCTACACCTTC.

This clonotype appeared many times. This chain connects TRBV12-3 or TRBV12-4 to TRBJ1-1; D call uncertain. Trimming removed 2 bases from V and 10 bases from J, with 11 bases in between. The length of the CDR3 is 12 residues. The CDR3 DNA reads as TGTGCCAGCAGTTTATCGACGCACCCAGCTTTCTTT. This gives the protein CASSLSTHPAFF.

The table lists this clonotype with many counts. The chain has TRBV28 and TRBJ1-5, with D perhaps TRBD1 (5 bases). V lost 2 bases and J lost 4, with 15 bases in between. CDR1 MDHEN and CDR2 SYDVKM come from the germline V gene. The CDR3 consists of 16 residues. This CDR3 is CASSLAQGEGNQPQHF. CDR3 sequence (DNA): TGTGCCAGCAGTTTAGCTCAGGGTGAGGGGAATCAGCCCCAGCATTTT.

V usage is TRBV9 and J usage is TRBJ2-7; TRBD2 might be the D (5 bases). The CDR3 covers 15 residues. V lost 2 bases, J lost 0 bases, and 12 bases lay in between. Germline lookup yields CDR1 SGDLS and CDR2 YYNGEE. The CDR3 loop reads CASSVGLLPSYEQYF. As DNA, the CDR3 is TGTGCCAGCAGCGTCGGACTGTTACCCTCCTACGAGCAGTACTTC. The full variable domain, completed using reference TRBV9 and TRBJ2-7, is DSGVTQTPKHLITATGQRVTLRCSPRSGDLSVYWYQQSLDQGLQFLIQYYNGEERAKGNILERFSAQQFPDLHSELNLSSLELGDSALYFCASSVGLLPSYEQYFGPGTRLTVT.

This clonotype showed up just a few times. The genes are TRBV6-5 and TRBJ1-2; no definite D call. The CDR3 is 13 amino acids. Trimming pared 2 bases from V and 4 bases from J, leaving 8 bases between. Germline lookup yields CDR1 MNHEY and CDR2 SVGAGI. The CDR3 sequence: CASSYLRGYGYTF. In nucleotides, the CDR3 is TGTGCCAGCAGTTACCTCCGGGGCTATGGCTACACCTTC.

This clonotype has ten or more counts. The rearrangement uses TRBV24-1 and TRBJ1-5; 8 bases map to TRBD1. The CDR3 totals 14 residues. With 5 bases clipped from V and 5 bases from J, the junction kept 4 bases outside the gene matches. CDR1 is KGHDR, CDR2 SFDVKD, per germline. CDR3: CATSALDRDQPQHF. The DNA for the CDR3 is TGTGCCACCAGTGCCTTGGACAGGGATCAGCCCCAGCATTTT.

This clonotype has at least ten counts. This chain connects TRBV7-2 to TRBJ2-7; 12 nucleotides line up with TRBD1. Trimming took 2 bases from V and 6 from J; bases not matched to a gene: 5. Germline CDR1 SGHTA, CDR2 FQGNSA. This CDR3 spans 15 amino acids. CDR3: CASSLFGTGGREQYF. CDR3 nucleotides: TGTGCCAGCAGCTTATTTGGGACAGGGGGCCGCGAGCAGTACTTC.

This clonotype was recorded many times. The rearrangement joins TRBV6-2 or TRBV6-3 to TRBJ2-7, with D uncertain. The V end lost 0 bases, the J end lost 6 bases, and 15 bases lay between the germline ends. Germline lookup yields CDR1 MNHEY and CDR2 SVGEGT. This CDR3 contains 15 residues. CDR3 sequence reads: CASSYSGGSIGEQYF. The CDR3 DNA reads as TGTGCCAGCAGTTACTCGGGTGGCTCGATTGGCGAGCAGTACTTC.

This clonotype was counted ten times or more. J is TRBJ1-1 and V is TRBV5-1; 9 bases fit TRBD1. Germline loops: CDR1 SGHRS, CDR2 YFSETQ. J lost 4 bases, V lost 4 bases, and 5 bases had no gene match. The CDR3 is made up of 14 amino acids. DNA for the CDR3: TGCGCCAGCAGCAAGGGACAGGGAGGCACTGAAGCTTTCTTT. Residues: CASSKGQGGTEAFF.

This clonotype was seen at least ten times. The chain carries TRBV27 and TRBJ2-7, with D uncertain. Trimming cost V 5 bases and J 6 bases, with 14 bases left between them. The CDR3 length is 13 residues. Germline V gene data show CDR1 as MNHEY and CDR2 as SMNVEV (reference sequence). Here the CDR3 reads CASSPFGPAEQYF. The CDR3 nucleotides read TGTGCCAGCAGTCCCTTTGGACCGGCCGAGCAGTACTTC.

This clonotype was detected only a few times. The chain carries TRBV28 and TRBJ2-7, with D uncertain. The germline V gene encodes CDR1 MDHEN and CDR2 SYDVKM. V was cut by 4 bases and J by 0 bases, with 16 bases left in between. The CDR3 covers 16 residues. CDR3 in amino acids: CASSYGEVASSYEQYF. The DNA of the CDR3 is TGTGCCAGCAGTTATGGAGAAGTTGCCTCCTCCTACGAGCAGTACTTC.

J is TRBJ2-5 and V is TRBV5-1, with D uncertain. The CDR3 totals 15 residues. With 0 bases removed from V and 1 base from J, the gap between germline ends came to 10 bases. Germline-derived CDR1 and CDR2 are SGHRS and YFSETQ. CDR3 region: CASSLEGGRQETQYF. The DNA of the CDR3 is TGCGCCAGCAGCTTGGAAGGTGGGCGCCAAGAGACCCAGTACTTC.

The rearrangement links TRBV11-2 to TRBJ2-7; 10 bases are a match to TRBD2. The CDR3 is 17 amino acids. Unmatched junction bases numbered 13, after V lost 1 base and J lost 7 bases. CDR1 and CDR2 from the germline V gene are SGHAT and FQNNGV. CDR3 in DNA: TGTGCCAGCAGCTTAGGAGTTAGCGGGAGGCTTACGGGGGAGCAGTACTTC. Translating it yields CASSLGVSGRLTGEQYF.

This clonotype has at least ten counts. This chain joins TRBV28 and TRBJ2-2; 10 bases are shared with TRBD2. Looked up from germline, CDR1 is MDHEN and CDR2 is SYDVKM. This CDR3 region has 16 residues. V lost 7 bases and J lost 1; bases outside the gene matches: 6. The DNA of the CDR3 is TGTGCCAGCACCCCTGGACTAGCGGAGAACACCGGGGAGCTGTTTTTT. This gives the protein CASTPGLAENTGELFF.

This clonotype has a count of ten or more. The rearrangement uses TRBV30 and TRBJ2-7, with D hard to call. Germline CDR1 and CDR2: GTSNPN and SVGIG (reference sequence). The germline V and J ends were trimmed by 0 bases and 5 bases, with 11 bases remaining between them. There are 13 residues in the CDR3. CDR3 region: CAWSVERSNEQYF. The CDR3 DNA reads as TGTGCCTGGAGTGTGGAGAGGAGCAACGAGCAGTACTTC.

This clonotype was seen a handful of times. The chain has TRBV10-3 and TRBJ2-7, with 7 nucleotides matching TRBD2. The V gene's germline CDR1 is ENHRY and CDR2 SYGVKD. The CDR3 extends over 16 amino acids. After removal of 2 bases from V and 0 bases from J, the junction contained 7 bases not matched to a gene. The CDR3 region is CAISEGELAVSYEQYF. CDR3 sequence (DNA): TGTGCCATCAGTGAGGGGGAGCTAGCGGTCTCCTACGAGCAGTACTTC.

This clonotype was seen many times. This chain links TRBV7-6 with TRBJ2-7; 7 nucleotides align to TRBD1. Germline-derived CDR1 and CDR2 are SGHVS and FNYEAQ. V lost 5 bases to trimming and J lost 4 bases; unmatched junction nucleotides: 14. The CDR3 length is 16 residues. The CDR3 sequence is CASSTKPKGARYEQYF. CDR3 sequence (DNA): TGTGCCAGCAGCACCAAACCCAAGGGGGCGCGTTACGAGCAGTACTTC.

This clonotype was counted at least ten times. V usage is TRBV29-1 and J usage is TRBJ2-7; 7 bases are a match to TRBD1. From germline, CDR1 is SQVTM and CDR2 ANQGSEA. The CDR3 is 13 amino acids. V gave up 6 bases and J gave up 0 bases; unmatched junction bases: 5. The CDR3 bases are TGCAGCGTCCTACAGGGGCTCTCCTACGAGCAGTACTTC. Protein product: CSVLQGLSYEQYF.

This clonotype occurred many times. The chain is built from TRBV11-2 and TRBJ1-1; possibly TRBD1 for D (5 bases). Trimming removed 2 bases from V and 0 bases from J, with 13 bases in between. From germline, CDR1 is SGHAT and CDR2 FQNNGV. The CDR3 totals 16 residues. The CDR3 sequence: CASSLQGPDMNTEAFF. The CDR3 region has the DNA TGTGCCAGCAGCTTACAGGGCCCCGATATGAACACTGAAGCTTTCTTT.

Ten or more counts support this clonotype. The chain joins TRBV28 to TRBJ2-5; a possible D gene is TRBD2 (5 bases). Germline V gene lookup returns CDR1 MDHEN and CDR2 SYDVKM. The CDR3 loop spans 16 amino acids. Trimming shortened V by 7 bases and J by 0 bases, and 18 bases separated the two germline ends. CDR3 sequence (DNA): TGTGCCAGCACCCCCGAGGGAGTCGGATACCAAGAGACCCAGTACTTC. It codes for CASTPEGVGYQETQYF.

This clonotype has a handful of counts. The chain joins TRBV12-3 or TRBV12-4 to TRBJ2-5, with D possibly being TRBD1 (6 bases). The CDR3 is 13 amino acids. The ends were cut back, 7 bases at V and 4 bases at J, with 13 bases in the middle. CDR3 loop: CASTMDSRETQYF. The DNA of the CDR3 is TGTGCCAGCACCATGGACAGTAGAGAGACCCAGTACTTC.